This T cell receptor beta chain was captured by sequencing in a study of control samples from healthy donors and cancer patients. Method: immunoSEQ multiplex PCR; TCRdb's copy keeps in-frame clones and lacks some. Among roughly 88,000 clones listed, approximately 91% were seen once. Germline V gives CDR1 SGHRS, CDR2 YFSETQ. Deletions cut 4 bases from V and 0 bases from J, with 17 bases between. The CDR3 consists of 17 residues. This TCR was recovered from a woman aged 25-40 years in good health. Sequencing was performed on blood. This chain uses TRBV5-1 with TRBJ1-3, with D perhaps TRBD1 (6 bases). The CDR3 DNA sequence: TGCGCCAGCAGCCTTACCCATACAGGGAGCTCTGGAAACACCATATATTTT. Protein product: CASSLTHTGSSGNTIYF. Full variable domain (missing parts from reference TRBV5-1 and TRBJ1-3): KAGVTQTPRYLIKTRGQQVTLSCSPISGHRSVSWYQQTPGQGLQFLFEYFSETQRNKGNFPGRFSGRQFSNSRSEMNVSTLELGDSALYLCASSLTHTGSSGNTIYFGEGSWLTVV.